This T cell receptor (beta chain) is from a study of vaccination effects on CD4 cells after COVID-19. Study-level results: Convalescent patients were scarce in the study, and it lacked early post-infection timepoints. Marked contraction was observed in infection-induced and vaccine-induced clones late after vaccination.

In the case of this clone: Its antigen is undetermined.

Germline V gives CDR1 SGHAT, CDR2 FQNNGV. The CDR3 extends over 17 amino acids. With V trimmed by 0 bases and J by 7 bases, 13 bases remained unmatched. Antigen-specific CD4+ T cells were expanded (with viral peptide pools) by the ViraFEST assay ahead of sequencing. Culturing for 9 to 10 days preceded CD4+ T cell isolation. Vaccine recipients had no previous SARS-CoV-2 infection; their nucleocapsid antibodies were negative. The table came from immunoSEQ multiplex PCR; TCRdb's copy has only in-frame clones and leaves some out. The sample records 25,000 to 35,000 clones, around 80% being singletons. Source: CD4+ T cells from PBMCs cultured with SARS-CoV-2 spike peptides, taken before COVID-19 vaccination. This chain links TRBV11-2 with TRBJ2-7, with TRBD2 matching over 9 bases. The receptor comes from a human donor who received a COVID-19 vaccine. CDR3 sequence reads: CASSLDLVSGGFKEQYF. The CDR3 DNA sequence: TGTGCCAGCAGCTTAGATCTTGTTAGCGGGGGCTTTAAGGAGCAGTACTTC.